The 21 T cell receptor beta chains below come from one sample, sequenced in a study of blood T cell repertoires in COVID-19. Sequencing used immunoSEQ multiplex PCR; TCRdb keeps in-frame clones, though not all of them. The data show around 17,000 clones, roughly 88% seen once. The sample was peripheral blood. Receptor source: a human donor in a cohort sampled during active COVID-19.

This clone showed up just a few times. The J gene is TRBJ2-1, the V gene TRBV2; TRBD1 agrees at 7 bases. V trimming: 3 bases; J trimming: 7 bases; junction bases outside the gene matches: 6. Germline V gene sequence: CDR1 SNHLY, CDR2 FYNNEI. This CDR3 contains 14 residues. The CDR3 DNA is TGTGCCAGCAGTGAGTGGGACAGTAGTAATGAGCAGTTCTTC. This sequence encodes CASSEWDSSNEQFF.

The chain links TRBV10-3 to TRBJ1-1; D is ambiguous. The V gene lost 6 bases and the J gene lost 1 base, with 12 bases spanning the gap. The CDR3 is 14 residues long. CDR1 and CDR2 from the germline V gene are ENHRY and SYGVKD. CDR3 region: CAISRNGGNTEAFF. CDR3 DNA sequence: TGTGCCATCAGCAGAAACGGCGGGAACACTGAAGCTTTCTTT.

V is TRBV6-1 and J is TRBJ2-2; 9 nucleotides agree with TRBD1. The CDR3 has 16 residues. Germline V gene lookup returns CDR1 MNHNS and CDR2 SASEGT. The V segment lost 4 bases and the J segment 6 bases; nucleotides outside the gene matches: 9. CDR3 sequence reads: CASSARTGDFSGELFF. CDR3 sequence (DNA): TGTGCCAGCAGTGCCCGGACAGGGGATTTTTCCGGGGAGCTGTTTTTT.

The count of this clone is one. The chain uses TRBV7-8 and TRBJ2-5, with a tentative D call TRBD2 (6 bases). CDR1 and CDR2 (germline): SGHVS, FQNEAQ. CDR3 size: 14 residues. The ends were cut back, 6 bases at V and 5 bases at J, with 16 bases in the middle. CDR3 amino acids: CASRIIVAGETQYF. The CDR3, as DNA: TGTGCCAGCAGGATAATAGTGGCGGGGGAGACCCAGTACTTC.

This chain's CDR3 is CASSLQVYNEQFF. The DNA of the CDR3 is TGTGCCAGCAGCTTACAGGTCTACAATGAGCAGTTCTTC. V and J are TRBV7-2 and TRBJ2-1; D not resolved. CDR3 length: 13 amino acids. CDR1 is SGHTA, CDR2 FQGNSA, per germline. Trimming shortened V by 2 bases and J by 3 bases, and 5 bases separated the two germline ends.

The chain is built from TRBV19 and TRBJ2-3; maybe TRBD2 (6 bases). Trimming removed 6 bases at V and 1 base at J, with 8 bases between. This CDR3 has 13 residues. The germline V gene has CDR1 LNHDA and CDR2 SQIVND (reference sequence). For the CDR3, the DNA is TGTGCCAGTAGCCCTAGCGGCACAGATACGCAGTATTTT. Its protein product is CASSPSGTDTQYF.

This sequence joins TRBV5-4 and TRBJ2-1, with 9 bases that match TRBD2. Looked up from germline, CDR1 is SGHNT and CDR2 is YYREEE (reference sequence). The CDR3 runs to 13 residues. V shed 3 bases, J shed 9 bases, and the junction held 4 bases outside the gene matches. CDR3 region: CASSSLAGIEQFF. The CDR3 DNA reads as TGTGCCAGCAGCTCACTAGCGGGCATTGAGCAGTTCTTC.

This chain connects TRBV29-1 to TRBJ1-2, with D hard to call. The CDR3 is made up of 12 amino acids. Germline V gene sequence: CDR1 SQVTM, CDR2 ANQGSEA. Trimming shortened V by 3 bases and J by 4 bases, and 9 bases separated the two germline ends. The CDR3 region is CSVEEGSYGYTF. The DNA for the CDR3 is TGCAGCGTTGAGGAGGGTAGCTATGGCTACACCTTC.

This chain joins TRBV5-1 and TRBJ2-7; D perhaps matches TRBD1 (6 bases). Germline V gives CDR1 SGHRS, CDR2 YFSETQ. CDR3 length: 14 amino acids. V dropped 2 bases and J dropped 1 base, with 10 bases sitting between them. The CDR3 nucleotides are TGCGCCAGCAGCTTAACCGGACAGTCCTACGAGCAGTACTTC. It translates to CASSLTGQSYEQYF.

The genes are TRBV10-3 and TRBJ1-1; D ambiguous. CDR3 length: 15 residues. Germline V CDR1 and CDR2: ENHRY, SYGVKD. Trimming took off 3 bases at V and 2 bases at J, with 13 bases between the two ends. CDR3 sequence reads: CAISDKQTPNTEAFF. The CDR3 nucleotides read TGTGCCATCAGTGACAAACAGACCCCAAACACTGAAGCTTTCTTT.

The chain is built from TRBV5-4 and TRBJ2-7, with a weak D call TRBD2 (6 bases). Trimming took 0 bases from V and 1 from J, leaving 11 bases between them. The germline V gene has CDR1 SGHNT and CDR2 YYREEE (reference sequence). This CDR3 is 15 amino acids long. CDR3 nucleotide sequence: TGTGCCAGCAGCTTGGAACTAGCAGGATCCTACGAGCAGTACTTC. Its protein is CASSLELAGSYEQYF.

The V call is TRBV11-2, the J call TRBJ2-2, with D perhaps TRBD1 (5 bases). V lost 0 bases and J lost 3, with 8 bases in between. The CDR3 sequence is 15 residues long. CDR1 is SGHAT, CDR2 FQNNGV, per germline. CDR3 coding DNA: TGTGCCAGCAGCTTAGAAGGCAGGGACACCGGGGAGCTGTTTTTT. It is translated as CASSLEGRDTGELFF.

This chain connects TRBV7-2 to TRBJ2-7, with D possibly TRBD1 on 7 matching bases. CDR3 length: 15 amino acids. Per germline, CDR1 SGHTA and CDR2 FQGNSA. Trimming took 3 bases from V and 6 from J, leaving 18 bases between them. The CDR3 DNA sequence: TGTGCCAGCAGCTTTAAGCCCAGGGGGGTTTCCGAGCAGTACTTC. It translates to CASSFKPRGVSEQYF.

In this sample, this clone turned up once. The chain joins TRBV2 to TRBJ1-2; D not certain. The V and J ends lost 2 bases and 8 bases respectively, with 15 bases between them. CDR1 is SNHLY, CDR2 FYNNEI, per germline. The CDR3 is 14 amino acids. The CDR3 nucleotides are TGTGCCAGCAGTGAAACCGCGAGTTATAGCGGCTACACCTTC. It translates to CASSETASYSGYTF. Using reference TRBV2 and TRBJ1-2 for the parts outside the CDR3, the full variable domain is EPEVTQTPSHQVTQMGQEVILRCVPISNHLYFYWYRQILGQKVEFLVSFYNNEISEKSEIFDDQFSVERPDGSNFTLKIRSTKLEDSAMYFCASSETASYSGYTFGSGTRLTVV.

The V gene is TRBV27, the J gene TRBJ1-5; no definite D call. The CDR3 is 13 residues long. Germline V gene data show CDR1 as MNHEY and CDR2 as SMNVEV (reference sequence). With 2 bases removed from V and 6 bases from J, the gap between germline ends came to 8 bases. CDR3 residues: CASSLREGQPQHF. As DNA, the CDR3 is TGTGCCAGCAGTTTACGAGAGGGTCAGCCCCAGCATTTT.

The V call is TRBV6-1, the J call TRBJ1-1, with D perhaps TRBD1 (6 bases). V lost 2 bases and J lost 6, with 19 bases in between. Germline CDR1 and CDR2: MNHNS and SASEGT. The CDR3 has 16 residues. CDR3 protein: CASSENWSGHGSEAFF. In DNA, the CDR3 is TGTGCCAGCAGTGAAAATTGGTCGGGACATGGATCTGAAGCTTTCTTT.

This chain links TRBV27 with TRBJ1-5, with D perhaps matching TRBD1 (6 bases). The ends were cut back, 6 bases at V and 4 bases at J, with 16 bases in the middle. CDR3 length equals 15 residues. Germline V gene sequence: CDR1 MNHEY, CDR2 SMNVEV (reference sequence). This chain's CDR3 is CASRPTGGQNQPQHF. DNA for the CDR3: TGTGCCAGCAGGCCGACAGGTGGCCAAAATCAGCCCCAGCATTTT.

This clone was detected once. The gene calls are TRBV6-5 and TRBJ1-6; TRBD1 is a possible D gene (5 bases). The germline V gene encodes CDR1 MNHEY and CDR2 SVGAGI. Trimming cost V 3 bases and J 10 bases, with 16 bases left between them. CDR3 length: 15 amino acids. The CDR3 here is CASSYEAGLRSPLHF. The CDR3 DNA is TGTGCCAGCAGTTATGAGGCAGGGCTGAGATCACCCCTCCACTTT.

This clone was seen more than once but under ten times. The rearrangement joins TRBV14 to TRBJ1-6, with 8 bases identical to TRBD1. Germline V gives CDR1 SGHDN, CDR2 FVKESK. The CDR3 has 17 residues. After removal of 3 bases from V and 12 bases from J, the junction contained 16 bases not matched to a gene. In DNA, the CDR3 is TGTGCCAGCAGCCACTCCTTCTCCGGGACAGGCTTCGGACCCCTCCACTTT. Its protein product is CASSHSFSGTGFGPLHF.

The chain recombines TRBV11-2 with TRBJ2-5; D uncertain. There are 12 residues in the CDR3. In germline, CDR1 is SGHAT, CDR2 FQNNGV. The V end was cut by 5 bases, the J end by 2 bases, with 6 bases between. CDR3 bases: TGTGCCAGCAGCCCTCTGCAAGAGACCCAGTACTTC. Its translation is CASSPLQETQYF.

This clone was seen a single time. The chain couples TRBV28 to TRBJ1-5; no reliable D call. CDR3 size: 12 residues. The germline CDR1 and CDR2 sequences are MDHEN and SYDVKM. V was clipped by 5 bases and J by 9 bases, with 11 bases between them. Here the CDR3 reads CASSPPRGPQHF. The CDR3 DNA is TGTGCCAGCAGTCCACCGCGGGGGCCCCAGCATTTT.